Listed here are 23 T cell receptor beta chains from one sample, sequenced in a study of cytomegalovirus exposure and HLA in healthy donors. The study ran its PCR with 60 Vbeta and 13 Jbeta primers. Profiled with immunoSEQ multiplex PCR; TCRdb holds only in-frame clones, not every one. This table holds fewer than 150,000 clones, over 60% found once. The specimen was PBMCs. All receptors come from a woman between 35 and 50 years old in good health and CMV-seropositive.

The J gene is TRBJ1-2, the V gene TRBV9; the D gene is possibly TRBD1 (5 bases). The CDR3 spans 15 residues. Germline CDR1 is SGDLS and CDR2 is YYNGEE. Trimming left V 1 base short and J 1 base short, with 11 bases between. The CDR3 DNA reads TGTGCCAGCAGCGTACAGGGCGCGAATAACTATGGCTACACCTTC. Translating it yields CASSVQGANNYGYTF.

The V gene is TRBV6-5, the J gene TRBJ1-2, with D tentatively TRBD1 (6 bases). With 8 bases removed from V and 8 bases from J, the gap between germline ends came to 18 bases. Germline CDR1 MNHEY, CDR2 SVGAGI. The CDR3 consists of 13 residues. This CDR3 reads CASGDDRIGGYTF. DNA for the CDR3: TGTGCCAGCGGGGATGACAGGATTGGAGGCTACACCTTC.

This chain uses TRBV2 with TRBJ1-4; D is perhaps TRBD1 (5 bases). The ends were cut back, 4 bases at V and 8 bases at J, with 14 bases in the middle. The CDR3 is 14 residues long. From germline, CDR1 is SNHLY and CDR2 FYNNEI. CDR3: CASSGQSLGEKLFF. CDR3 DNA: TGTGCCAGCAGTGGACAGTCCCTCGGGGAAAAACTGTTTTTT.

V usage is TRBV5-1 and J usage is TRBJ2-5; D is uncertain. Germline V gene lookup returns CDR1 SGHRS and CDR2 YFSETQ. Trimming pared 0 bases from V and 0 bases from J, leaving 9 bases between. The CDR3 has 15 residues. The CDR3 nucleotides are TGCGCCAGCAGCTTGGGACAAAGCTACCAAGAGACCCAGTACTTC. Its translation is CASSLGQSYQETQYF.

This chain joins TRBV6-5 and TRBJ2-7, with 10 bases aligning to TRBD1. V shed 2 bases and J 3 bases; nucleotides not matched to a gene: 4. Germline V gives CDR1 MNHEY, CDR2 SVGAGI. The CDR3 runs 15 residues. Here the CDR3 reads CASSYRDRGNYEQYF. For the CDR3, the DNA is TGTGCCAGCAGTTACCGGGACAGGGGAAACTACGAGCAGTACTTC.

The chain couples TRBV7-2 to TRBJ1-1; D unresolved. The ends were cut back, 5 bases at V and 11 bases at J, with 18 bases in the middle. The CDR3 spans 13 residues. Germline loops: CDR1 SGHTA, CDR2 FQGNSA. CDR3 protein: CASSTGKPMRAFF. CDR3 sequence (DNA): TGTGCCAGCAGCACCGGGAAGCCCATGCGGGCTTTCTTT.

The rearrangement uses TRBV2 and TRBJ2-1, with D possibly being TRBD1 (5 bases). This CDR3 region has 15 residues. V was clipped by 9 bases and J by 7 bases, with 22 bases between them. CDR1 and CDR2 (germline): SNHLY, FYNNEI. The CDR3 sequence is CASTLREGLGNEQFF. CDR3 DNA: TGTGCCAGTACACTCAGGGAAGGGCTAGGGAATGAGCAGTTCTTC.

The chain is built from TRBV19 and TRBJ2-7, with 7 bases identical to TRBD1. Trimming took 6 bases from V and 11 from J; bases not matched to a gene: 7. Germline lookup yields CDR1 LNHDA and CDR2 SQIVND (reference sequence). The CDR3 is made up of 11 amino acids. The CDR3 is CASRGQKREYF. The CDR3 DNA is TGTGCCAGTAGGGGACAGAAAAGGGAGTACTTC.

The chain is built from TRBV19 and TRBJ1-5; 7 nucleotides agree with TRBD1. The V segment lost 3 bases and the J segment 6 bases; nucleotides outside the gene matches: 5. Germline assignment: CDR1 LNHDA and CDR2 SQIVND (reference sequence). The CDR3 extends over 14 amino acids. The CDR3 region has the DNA TGTGCCAGTAGTATTAAGGGGGCGGGTCAGCCCCAGCATTTT. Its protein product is CASSIKGAGQPQHF.

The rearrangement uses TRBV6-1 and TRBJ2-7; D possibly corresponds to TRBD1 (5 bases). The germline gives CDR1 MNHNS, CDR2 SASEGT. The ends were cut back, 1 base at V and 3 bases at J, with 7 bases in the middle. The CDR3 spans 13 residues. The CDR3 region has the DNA TGTGCCAGCAGTGAAGTGGACATCTACGAGCAGTACTTC. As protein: CASSEVDIYEQYF.

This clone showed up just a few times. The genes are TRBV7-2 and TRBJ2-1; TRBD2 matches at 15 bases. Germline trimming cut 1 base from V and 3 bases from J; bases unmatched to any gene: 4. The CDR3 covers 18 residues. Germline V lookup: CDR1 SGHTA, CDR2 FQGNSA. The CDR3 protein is CASSLEGTSGRFYNEQFF. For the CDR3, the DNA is TGTGCCAGCAGCTTAGAGGGGACTAGCGGGAGGTTCTACAATGAGCAGTTCTTC.

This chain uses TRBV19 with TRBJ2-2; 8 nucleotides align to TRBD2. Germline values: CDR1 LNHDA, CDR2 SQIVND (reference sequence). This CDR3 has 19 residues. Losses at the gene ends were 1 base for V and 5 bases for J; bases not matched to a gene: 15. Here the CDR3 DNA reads TGTGCCAGTAGTATAGGACCGGGACTAGTTTCGGTGTTGACCGGGGAGCTGTTTTTT. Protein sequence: CASSIGPGLVSVLTGELFF.

The CDR3 DNA sequence: TGCGCCAGCAGTGAGCCCGGACAGGGACAAGAGACCCAGTACTTC. It codes for CASSEPGQGQETQYF. This chain connects TRBV10-2 to TRBJ2-5; 8 bases are shared with TRBD1. The germline gives CDR1 WSHSY, CDR2 SAAADI. The CDR3 totals 15 residues. The V segment lost 2 bases and the J segment 2 bases; nucleotides outside the gene matches: 4.

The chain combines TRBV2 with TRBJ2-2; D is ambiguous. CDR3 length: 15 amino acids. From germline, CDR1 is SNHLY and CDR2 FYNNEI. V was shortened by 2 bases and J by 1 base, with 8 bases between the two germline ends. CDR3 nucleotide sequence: TGTGCCAGCAGTGAACAACGGAGGAACACCGGGGAGCTGTTTTTT. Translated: CASSEQRRNTGELFF.

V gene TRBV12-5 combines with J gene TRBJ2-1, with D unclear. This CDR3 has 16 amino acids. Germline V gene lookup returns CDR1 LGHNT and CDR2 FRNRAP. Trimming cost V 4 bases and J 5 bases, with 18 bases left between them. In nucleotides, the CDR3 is TGTGCTAGTGGTTCAAAACCCCTTGTTAGAGACAATGAGCAGTTCTTC. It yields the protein CASGSKPLVRDNEQFF.

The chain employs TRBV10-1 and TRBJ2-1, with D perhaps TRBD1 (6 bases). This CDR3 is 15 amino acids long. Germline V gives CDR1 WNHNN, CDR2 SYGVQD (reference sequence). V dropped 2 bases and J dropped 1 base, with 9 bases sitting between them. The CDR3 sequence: CASSEDRRSYNEQFF. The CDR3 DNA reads TGCGCCAGCAGTGAGGACAGGAGATCCTACAATGAGCAGTTCTTC.

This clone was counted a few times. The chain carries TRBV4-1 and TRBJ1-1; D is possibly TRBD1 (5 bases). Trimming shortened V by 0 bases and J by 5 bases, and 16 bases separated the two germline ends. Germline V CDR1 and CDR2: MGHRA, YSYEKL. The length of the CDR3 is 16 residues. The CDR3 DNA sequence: TGCGCCAGCAGCCAAGATAAAGGGGCCGGTTGGACTGAAGCTTTCTTT. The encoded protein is CASSQDKGAGWTEAFF.

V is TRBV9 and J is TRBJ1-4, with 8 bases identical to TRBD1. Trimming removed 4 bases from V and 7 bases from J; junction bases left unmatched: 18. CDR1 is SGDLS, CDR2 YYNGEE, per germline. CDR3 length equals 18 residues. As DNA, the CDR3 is TGTGCCAGCAGCCCTCGGGACCGGAGACAGGGGAGTGGTGAAAAACTGTTTTTT. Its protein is CASSPRDRRQGSGEKLFF.

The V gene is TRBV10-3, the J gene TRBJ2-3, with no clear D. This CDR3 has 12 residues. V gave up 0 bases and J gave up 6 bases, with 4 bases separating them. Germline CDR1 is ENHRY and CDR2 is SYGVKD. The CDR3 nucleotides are TGTGCCATCAGTGAGTCGTCGGATACGCAGTATTTT. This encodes CAISESSDTQYF.

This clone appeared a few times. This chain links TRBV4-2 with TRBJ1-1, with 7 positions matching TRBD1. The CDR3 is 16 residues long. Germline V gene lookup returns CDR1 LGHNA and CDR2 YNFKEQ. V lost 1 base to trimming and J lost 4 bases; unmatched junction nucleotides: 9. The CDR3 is CASSQVRSRGPTEAFF. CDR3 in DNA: TGTGCCAGCAGCCAAGTTCGGAGTAGGGGGCCCACTGAAGCTTTCTTT.

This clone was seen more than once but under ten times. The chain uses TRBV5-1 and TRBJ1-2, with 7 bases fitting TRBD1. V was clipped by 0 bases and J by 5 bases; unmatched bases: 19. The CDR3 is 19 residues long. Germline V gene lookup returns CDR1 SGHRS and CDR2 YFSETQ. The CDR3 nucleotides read TGCGCCAGCAGCTTGGCCCGTACGACAGGGTCTACGGAAGGGTATGGCTACACCTTC. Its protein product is CASSLARTTGSTEGYGYTF. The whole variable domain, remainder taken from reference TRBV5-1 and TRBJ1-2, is KAGVTQTPRYLIKTRGQQVTLSCSPISGHRSVSWYQQTPGQGLQFLFEYFSETQRNKGNFPGRFSGRQFSNSRSEMNVSTLELGDSALYLCASSLARTTGSTEGYGYTFGSGTRLTVV.

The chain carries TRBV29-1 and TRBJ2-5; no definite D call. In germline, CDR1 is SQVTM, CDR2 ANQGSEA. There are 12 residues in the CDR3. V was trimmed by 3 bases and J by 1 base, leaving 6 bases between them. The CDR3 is CSVDRSQETQYF. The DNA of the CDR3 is TGCAGCGTTGATCGGTCCCAAGAGACCCAGTACTTC. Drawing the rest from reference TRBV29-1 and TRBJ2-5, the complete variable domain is SAVISQKPSRDICQRGTSLTIQCQVDSQVTMMFWYRQQPGQSLTLIATANQGSEATYESGFVIDKFPISRPNLTFSTLTVSNMSPEDSSIYLCSVDRSQETQYFGPGTRLLVL.

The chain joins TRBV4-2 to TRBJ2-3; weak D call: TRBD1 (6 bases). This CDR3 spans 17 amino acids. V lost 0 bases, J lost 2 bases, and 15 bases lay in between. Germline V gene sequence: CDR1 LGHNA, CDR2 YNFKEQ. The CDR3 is CASSQEVSDSFTDTQYF. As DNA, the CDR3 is TGTGCCAGCAGCCAAGAAGTTTCGGACAGCTTCACAGATACGCAGTATTTT.